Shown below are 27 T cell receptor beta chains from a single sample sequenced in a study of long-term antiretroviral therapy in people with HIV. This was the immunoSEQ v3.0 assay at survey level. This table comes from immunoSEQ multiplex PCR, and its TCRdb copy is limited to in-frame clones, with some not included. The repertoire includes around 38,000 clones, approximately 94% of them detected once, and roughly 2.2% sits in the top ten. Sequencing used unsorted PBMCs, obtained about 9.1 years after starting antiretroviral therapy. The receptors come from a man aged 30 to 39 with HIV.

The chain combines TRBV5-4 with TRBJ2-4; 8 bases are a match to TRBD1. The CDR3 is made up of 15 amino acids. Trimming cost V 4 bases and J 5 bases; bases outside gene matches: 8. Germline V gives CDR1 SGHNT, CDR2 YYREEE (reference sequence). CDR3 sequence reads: CASSLDRVTQNIQYF. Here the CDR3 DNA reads TGTGCCAGCAGCCTGGACAGGGTGACACAAAACATTCAGTACTTC. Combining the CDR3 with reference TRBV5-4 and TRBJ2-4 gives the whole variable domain ETGVTQSPTHLIKTRGQQVTLRCSSQSGHNTVSWYQQALGQGPQFIFQYYREEENGRGNFPPRFSGLQFPNYSSELNVNALELDDSALYLCASSLDRVTQNIQYFGAGTRLSVL.

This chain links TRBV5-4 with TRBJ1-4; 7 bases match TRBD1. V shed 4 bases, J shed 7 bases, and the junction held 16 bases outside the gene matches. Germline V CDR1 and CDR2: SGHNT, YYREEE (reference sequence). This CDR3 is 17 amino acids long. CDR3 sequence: CASSPGTAGRRGEKLFF. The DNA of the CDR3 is TGTGCCAGCAGCCCAGGGACAGCCGGACGCCGGGGTGAAAAACTGTTTTTT.

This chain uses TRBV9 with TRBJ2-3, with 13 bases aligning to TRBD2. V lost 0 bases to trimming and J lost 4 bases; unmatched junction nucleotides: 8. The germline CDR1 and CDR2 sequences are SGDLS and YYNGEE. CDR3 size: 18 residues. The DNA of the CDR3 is TGTGCCAGCAGCGTAGGGGGCCGAGGGACTAGCGGGGCAGATACGCAGTATTTT. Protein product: CASSVGGRGTSGADTQYF.

The CDR3 DNA reads as TGTGCCAGCAGTCCAACTCCGGGACTGGCAGGGACCCAGTACTTC. Translating it yields CASSPTPGLAGTQYF. This rearrangement joins TRBV27 to TRBJ2-5; TRBD2 is a possible D gene (6 bases). CDR1 is MNHEY and CDR2 is SMNVEV in the germline V gene (reference sequence). The CDR3 spans 15 residues. Trimming pared 5 bases from V and 7 bases from J, leaving 20 bases between.

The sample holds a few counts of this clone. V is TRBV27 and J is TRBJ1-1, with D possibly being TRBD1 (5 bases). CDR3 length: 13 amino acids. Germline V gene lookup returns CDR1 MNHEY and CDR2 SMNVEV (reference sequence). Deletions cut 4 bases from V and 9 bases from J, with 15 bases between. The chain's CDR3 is CASSSFRDQQAFF. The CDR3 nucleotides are TGTGCCAGCAGTTCATTCCGGGACCAACAAGCTTTCTTT.

DNA of the CDR3: TGTGCCAGCAGCGTCGAGGCAGCGAAGACCCAGTACTTC. It is translated as CASSVEAAKTQYF. This sequence joins TRBV7-3 and TRBJ2-5; no clear D gene. V was cut by 5 bases and J by 6 bases, with 13 bases left in between. CDR3 length: 13 amino acids. Germline CDR1 reads SGHTA; CDR2 reads FQGTGA.

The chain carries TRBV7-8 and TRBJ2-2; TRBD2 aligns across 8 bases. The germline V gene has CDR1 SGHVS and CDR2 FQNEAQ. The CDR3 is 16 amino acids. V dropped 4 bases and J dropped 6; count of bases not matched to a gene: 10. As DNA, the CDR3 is TGTGCCAGCAGCTCCTATTCCGGGACTAGTGCCGGGGAGCTGTTTTTT. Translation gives CASSSYSGTSAGELFF.

Here the CDR3 DNA reads TGCAGTGCTAGTGGCAATCAGCCCCAGCATTTT. Translated: CSASGNQPQHF. The chain has TRBV20-1 and TRBJ1-5, with unresolved D. This CDR3 contains 11 residues. Germline lookup yields CDR1 DFQATT and CDR2 SNEGSKA (reference sequence). V was clipped by 3 bases and J by 2 bases, with 2 bases between them.

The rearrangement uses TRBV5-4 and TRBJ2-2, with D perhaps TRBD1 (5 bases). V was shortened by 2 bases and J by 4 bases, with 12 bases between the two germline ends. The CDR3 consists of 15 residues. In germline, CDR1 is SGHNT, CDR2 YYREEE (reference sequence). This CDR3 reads CASSLMGLSTGELFF. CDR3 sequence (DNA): TGTGCCAGCAGCTTAATGGGGCTGAGCACCGGGGAGCTGTTTTTT.

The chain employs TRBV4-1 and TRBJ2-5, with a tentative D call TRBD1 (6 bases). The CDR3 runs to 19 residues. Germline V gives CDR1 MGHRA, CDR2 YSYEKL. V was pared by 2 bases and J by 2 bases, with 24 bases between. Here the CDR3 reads CASSQSVLMDSRGQETQYF. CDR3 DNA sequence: TGCGCCAGCAGCCAATCGGTTTTAATGGACAGTAGGGGACAAGAGACCCAGTACTTC.

CDR3 nucleotide sequence: TGCAGCGTTGACAATAACTATGGCTACACCTTC. The encoded protein is CSVDNNYGYTF. The gene calls are TRBV29-1 and TRBJ1-2, with no clear D. V lost 3 bases to trimming and J lost 1 base, with 3 bases between them. Per the germline V gene, CDR1 is SQVTM and CDR2 is ANQGSEA. This CDR3 has 11 amino acids.

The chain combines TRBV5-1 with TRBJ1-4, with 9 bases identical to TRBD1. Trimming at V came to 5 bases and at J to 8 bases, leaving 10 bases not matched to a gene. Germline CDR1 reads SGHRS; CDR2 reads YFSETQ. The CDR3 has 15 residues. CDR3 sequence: CASSSTGTGTEKLFF. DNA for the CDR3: TGCGCCAGCAGTTCGACCGGGACAGGGACCGAAAAACTGTTTTTT.

The CDR3 sequence: CASTRDSLYEQYF. The CDR3 DNA reads TGTGCCAGCACACGGGACAGTCTTTACGAGCAGTACTTC. The chain recombines TRBV6-5 with TRBJ2-7, with 7 nucleotides matching TRBD1. The V gene's germline CDR1 is MNHEY and CDR2 SVGAGI. This CDR3 region has 13 residues. Germline trimming cut 7 bases from V and 4 bases from J; bases unmatched to any gene: 7.

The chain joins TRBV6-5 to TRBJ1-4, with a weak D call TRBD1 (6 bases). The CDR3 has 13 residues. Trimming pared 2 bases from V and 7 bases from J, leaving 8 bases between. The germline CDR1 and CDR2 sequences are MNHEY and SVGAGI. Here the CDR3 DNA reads TGTGCCAGCAGTTACAGCAGGGGTGAAAAACTGTTTTTT. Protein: CASSYSRGEKLFF.

CDR3 DNA: TGTGCCTGGACTCATCGCGGGGGAATTACAGATACGCAGTATTTT. Encoded protein: CAWTHRGGITDTQYF. The chain recombines TRBV30 with TRBJ2-3; 7 nucleotides line up with TRBD2. Germline V gene data show CDR1 as GTSNPN and CDR2 as SVGIG (reference sequence). The junction had 10 bases not matched to a gene; V was cut back by 4 bases and J by 3 bases. The CDR3 spans 15 residues.

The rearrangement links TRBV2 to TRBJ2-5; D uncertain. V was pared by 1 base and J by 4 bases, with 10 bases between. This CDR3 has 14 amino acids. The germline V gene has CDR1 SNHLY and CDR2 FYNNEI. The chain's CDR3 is CASSEEVSRETQYF. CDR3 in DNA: TGTGCCAGCAGTGAAGAGGTTAGCCGAGAGACCCAGTACTTC.

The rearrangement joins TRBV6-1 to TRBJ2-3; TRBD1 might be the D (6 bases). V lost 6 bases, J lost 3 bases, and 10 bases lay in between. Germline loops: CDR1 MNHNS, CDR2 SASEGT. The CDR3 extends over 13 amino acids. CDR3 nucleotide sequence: TGTGCCAGCAGGGACAGCCTAACAGATACGCAGTATTTT. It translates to CASRDSLTDTQYF.

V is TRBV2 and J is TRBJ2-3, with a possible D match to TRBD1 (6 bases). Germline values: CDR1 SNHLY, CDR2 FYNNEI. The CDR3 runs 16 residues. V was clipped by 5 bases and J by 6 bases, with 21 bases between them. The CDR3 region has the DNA TGTGCCAGCAGTTCAGACAGGACGGCAACGTATGATACGCAGTATTTT. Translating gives CASSSDRTATYDTQYF. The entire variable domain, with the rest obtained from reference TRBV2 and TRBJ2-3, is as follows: EPEVTQTPSHQVTQMGQEVILRCVPISNHLYFYWYRQILGQKVEFLVSFYNNEISEKSEIFDDQFSVERPDGSNFTLKIRSTKLEDSAMYFCASSSDRTATYDTQYFGPGTRLTVL.

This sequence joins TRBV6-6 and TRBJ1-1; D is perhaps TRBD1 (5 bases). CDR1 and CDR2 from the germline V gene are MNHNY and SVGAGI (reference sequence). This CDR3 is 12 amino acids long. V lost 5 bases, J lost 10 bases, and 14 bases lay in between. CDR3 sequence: CASSTEGRAAFF. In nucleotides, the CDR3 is TGTGCCAGCAGTACAGAGGGCAGGGCAGCTTTCTTT.

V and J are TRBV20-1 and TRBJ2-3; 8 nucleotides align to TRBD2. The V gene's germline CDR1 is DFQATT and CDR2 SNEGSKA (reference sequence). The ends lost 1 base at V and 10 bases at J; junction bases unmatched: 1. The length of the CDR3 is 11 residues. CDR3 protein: CSARGRGAQYF. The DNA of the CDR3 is TGCAGTGCTAGAGGGCGGGGGGCGCAGTATTTT.

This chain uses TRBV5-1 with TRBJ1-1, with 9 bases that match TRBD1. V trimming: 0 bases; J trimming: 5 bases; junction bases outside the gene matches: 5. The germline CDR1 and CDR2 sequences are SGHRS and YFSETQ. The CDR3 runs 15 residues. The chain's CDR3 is CASSLGGTGRTEAFF. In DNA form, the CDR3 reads TGCGCCAGCAGCTTGGGCGGGACAGGGAGGACTGAAGCTTTCTTT.

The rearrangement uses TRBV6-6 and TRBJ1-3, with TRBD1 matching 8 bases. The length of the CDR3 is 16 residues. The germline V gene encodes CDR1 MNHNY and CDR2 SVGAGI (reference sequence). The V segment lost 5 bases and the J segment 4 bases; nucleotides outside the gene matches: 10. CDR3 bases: TGTGCCAGCAGTACCATCAGGGGGCGTAGAGGAAACACCATATATTTT. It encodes CASSTIRGRRGNTIYF.

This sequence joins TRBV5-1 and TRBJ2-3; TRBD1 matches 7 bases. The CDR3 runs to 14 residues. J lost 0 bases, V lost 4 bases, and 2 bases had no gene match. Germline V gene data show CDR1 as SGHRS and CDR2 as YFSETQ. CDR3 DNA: TGCGCCAGCAGCCCGACAGGGAGCACAGATACGCAGTATTTT. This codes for CASSPTGSTDTQYF.

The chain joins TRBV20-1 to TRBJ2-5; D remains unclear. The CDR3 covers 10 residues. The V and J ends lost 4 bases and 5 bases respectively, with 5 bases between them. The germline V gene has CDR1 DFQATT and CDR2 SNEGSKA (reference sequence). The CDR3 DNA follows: TGCAGTGCTAAAGAGGAGACCCAGTACTTC. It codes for CSAKEETQYF.

In DNA, the CDR3 is TGTGCCAGCAGCTTAGCAGGGGGTTCCTACGAGCAGTACTTC. This gives the protein CASSLAGGSYEQYF. The genes are TRBV7-6 and TRBJ2-7, with D perhaps TRBD1 (6 bases). This CDR3 comprises 14 residues. Germline V gene lookup returns CDR1 SGHVS and CDR2 FNYEAQ. V lost 0 bases and J 1 base, leaving 7 bases between the germline ends.

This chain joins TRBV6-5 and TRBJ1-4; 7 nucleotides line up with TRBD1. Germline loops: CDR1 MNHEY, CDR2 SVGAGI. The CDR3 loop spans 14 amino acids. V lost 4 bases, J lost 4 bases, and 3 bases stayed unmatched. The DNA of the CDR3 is TGTGCCAGCAGTTCAGGGGGTGTTAATGAAAAACTGTTTTTT. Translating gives CASSSGGVNEKLFF.

The CDR3 spells CASSASAGTGETEAFF. The CDR3 nucleotides are TGTGCCAGCAGCGCTTCAGCCGGGACAGGGGAAACTGAAGCTTTCTTT. The V and J genes are TRBV4-2 and TRBJ1-1, with TRBD1 matching over 10 bases. The CDR3 length is 16 residues. Germline CDR1 reads LGHNA; CDR2 reads YNFKEQ. The V and J ends lost 5 bases and 5 bases, in that order; junction bases with no gene match: 11.